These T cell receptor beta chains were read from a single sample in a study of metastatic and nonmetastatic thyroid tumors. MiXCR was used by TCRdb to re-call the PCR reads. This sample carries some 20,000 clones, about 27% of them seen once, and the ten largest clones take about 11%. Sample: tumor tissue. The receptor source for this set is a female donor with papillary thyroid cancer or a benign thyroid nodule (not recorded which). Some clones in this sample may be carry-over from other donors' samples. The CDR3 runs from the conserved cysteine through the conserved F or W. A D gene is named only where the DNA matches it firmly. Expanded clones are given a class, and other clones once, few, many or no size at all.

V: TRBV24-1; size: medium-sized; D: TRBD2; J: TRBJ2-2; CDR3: CATSDSSGRGGGELFF; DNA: TGTGCCACCAGTGACTCGAGCGGGAGAGGTGGCGGGGAGCTGTTTTTT
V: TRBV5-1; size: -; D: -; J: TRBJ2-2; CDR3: CASSQTGFNGELFF; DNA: TGCGCCAGCAGCCAGACAGGTTTTAACGGGGAGCTGTTTTTT
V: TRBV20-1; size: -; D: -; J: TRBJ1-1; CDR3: CSARDLRGGESAEAFF; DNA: TGCAGTGCTAGAGATCTTAGGGGAGGCGAATCCGCTGAAGCTTTCTTT
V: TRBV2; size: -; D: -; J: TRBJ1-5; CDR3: CASTNGTGWLDQPQHF; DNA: TGTGCCAGCACCAATGGAACGGGATGGTTGGACCAGCCCCAGCATTTT
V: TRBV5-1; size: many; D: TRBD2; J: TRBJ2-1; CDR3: CASRRREGLDEQFF; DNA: TGCGCCAGCAGGAGGCGGGAGGGTTTGGATGAGCAGTTCTTC
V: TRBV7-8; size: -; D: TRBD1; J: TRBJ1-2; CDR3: CASSPNRGSAGYTF; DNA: TGTGCCAGCAGCCCTAACAGGGGTAGTGCTGGCTACACCTTC
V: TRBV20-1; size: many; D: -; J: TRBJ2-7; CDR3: CSAYRDAKYEQYF; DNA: TGCAGTGCTTACCGGGACGCCAAATACGAGCAGTACTTC
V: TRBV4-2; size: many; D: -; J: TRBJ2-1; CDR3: CASSQEHGLAGRREQFF; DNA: TGTGCCAGCAGCCAAGAGCACGGTTTGGCGGGACGACGAGAGCAGTTCTTC
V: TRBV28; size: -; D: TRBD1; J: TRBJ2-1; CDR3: CASSLPGQGHNEQFF; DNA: TGTGCCAGCAGTCTACCGGGACAGGGCCATAATGAGCAGTTCTTC
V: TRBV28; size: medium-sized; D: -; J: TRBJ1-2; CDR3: CASTPFRGYGYTF; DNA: TGTGCCAGCACCCCCTTTCGGGGCTATGGCTACACCTTC
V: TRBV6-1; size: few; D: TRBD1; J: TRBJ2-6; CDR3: CASSGSGQQHSVANFLTF; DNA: TGTGCCAGCAGTGGTTCGGGACAGCAGCACTCTGTGGCCAACTTCCTGACTTTC
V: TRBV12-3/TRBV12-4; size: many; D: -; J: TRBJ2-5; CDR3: CASSLPRTQETQYF; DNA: TGTGCCAGCAGCCTCCCTAGGACGCAAGAGACCCAGTACTTC
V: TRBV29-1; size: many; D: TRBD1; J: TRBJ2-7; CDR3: CSVLKGQKTYEQYF; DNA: TGCAGCGTTCTGAAGGGACAGAAAACCTACGAGCAGTACTTC
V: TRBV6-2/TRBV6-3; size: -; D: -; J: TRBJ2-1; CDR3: CASSPSRMFGEQFF; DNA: TGTGCCAGCAGCCCTTCGAGGATGTTTGGTGAGCAGTTCTTC
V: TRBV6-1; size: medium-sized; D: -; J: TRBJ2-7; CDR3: CASQGYEQYF; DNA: TGTGCCAGCCAGGGCTACGAGCAGTACTTC
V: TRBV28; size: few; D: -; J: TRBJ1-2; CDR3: CAGTSVQRGYTF; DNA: TGTGCCGGCACCTCCGTGCAGAGGGGCTACACCTTC
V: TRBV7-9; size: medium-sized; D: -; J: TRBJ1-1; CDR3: CASTTPRGNTEAFF; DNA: TGTGCCAGCACCACGCCCCGGGGTAACACTGAAGCTTTCTTT
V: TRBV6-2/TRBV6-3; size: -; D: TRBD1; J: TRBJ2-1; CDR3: CASNPPGQRDPISYNEQFF; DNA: TGTGCCAGCAACCCTCCGGGACAGAGGGATCCGATCTCCTACAATGAGCAGTTCTTC
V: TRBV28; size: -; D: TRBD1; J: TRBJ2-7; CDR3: CASIPSGTGGEYDQYF; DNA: TGTGCCAGCATTCCGTCCGGGACAGGGGGCGAATACGATCAGTACTTC
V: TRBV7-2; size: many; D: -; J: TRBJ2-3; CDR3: CASSPGLLSTDTQYF; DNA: TGTGCCAGCAGCCCGGGTCTTCTTAGCACAGATACGCAGTATTTT
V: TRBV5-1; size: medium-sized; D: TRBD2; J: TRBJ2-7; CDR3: CASSPSTSGRPLYEQYF; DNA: TGCGCCAGCAGCCCCTCGACTAGCGGGAGGCCTCTTTACGAGCAGTACTTC
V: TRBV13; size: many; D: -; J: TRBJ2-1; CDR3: CASSRDVVFYNEQFF; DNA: TGTGCCAGCAGCCGGGACGTTGTATTTTACAATGAGCAGTTCTTC
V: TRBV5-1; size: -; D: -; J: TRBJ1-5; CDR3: CASSLDGGAQQPQHF; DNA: TGCGCCAGCAGCTTGGATGGGGGGGCGCAACAGCCCCAGCATTTT
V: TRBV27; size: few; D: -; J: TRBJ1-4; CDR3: CASMRRTSTLSNEKLFF; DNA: TGTGCCAGCATGAGGAGGACCTCAACTTTGTCTAATGAAAAACTGTTTTTT
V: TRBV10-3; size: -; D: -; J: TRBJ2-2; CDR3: CAISRGNTGELFF; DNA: TGTGCCATTTCGAGGGGGAACACCGGGGAGCTGTTTTTT
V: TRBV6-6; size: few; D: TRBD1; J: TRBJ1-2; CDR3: CASSYPTGGFTYGYTF; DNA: TGTGCCAGCAGTTACCCCACAGGGGGTTTTACCTATGGCTACACCTTC
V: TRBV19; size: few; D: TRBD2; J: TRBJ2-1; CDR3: CASSRGLAEYNEQFF; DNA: TGTGCCAGTAGTAGGGGACTAGCGGAGTACAATGAGCAGTTCTTC
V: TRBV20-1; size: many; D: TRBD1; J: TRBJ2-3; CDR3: CSAWARGDTQYF; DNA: TGCAGTGCTTGGGCCAGGGGGGATACGCAGTATTTT
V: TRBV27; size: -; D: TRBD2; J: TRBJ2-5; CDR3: CASSSDRGLAGLVQYF; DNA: TGTGCCAGCAGTTCGGACCGGGGACTAGCGGGACTCGTCCAGTACTTC
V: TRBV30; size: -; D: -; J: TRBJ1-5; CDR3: CAWTPRGGDNQPQHF; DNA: TGTGCCTGGACCCCTAGGGGCGGGGACAATCAGCCCCAGCATTTT
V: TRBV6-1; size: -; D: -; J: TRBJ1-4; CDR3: CASSQKQSGKLFF; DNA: TGTGCCAGCAGTCAGAAGCAAAGCGGAAAACTGTTTTTT
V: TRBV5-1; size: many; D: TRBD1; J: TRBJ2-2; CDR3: CASSLEQGANTGELFF; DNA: TGCGCCAGCAGCTTGGAACAGGGGGCCAACACCGGGGAGCTGTTTTTT
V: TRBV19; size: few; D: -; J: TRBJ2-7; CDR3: CASSIWDNSYEQYF; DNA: TGTGCCAGTAGTATATGGGACAACTCCTACGAGCAGTACTTC
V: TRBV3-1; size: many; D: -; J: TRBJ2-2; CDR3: CASSQAADTGELFF; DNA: TGTGCCAGCAGCCAAGCAGCGGACACCGGGGAGCTGTTTTTT
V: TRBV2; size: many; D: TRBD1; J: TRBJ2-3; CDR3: CASRRDRGTDTQYF; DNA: TGTGCCAGCAGGAGGGACAGGGGCACAGATACGCAGTATTTT
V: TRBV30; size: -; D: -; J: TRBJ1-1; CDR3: CAWRPDSEAFF; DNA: TGTGCCTGGAGGCCTGACAGTGAAGCTTTCTTT
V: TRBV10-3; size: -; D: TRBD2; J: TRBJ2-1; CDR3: CAISENVSGDNEQFF; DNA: TGTGCCATCAGTGAAAACGTCAGCGGGGACAATGAGCAGTTCTTC
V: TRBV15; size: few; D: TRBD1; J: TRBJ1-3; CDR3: CATSMGTGALGNTIYF; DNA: TGTGCCACCAGCATGGGAACAGGGGCTTTAGGAAACACCATATATTTT
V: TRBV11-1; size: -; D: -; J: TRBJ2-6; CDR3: CASSLVLGLHSGANVLTF; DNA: TGTGCCAGCAGCTTAGTTCTGGGGCTTCACTCTGGGGCCAACGTCCTGACTTTC
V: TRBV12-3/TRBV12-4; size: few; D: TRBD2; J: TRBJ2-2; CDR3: CASRRTSGGGELFF; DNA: TGTGCCAGCAGGAGAACTAGCGGGGGGGGTGAGCTGTTTTTT
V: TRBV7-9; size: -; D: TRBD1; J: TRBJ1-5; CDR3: CASSPGTGDMEPQHF; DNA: TGTGCCAGCAGCCCCGGGACAGGGGATATGGAGCCCCAGCATTTT
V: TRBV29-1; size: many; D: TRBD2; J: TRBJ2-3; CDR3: CSVPGTSDTDTQYF; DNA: TGCAGCGTTCCCGGGACTAGCGATACAGATACGCAGTATTTT